Presented here are 28 T cell receptor beta chains from one specimen sequenced in a study of T cells after yellow fever vaccination. TCRdb re-derived calls from the 5' RACE reads in MiXCR, one entry per CDR3 protein. This table holds approximately 250,000 distinct CDR3 sequences, approximately 3.5% found once. Source: PBMCs, taken 15 days after the yellow fever booster vaccination. The receptors were sampled from a man in his late teens or twenties who received the YFV17D yellow fever vaccine.

This clonotype has a handful of counts. The chain has TRBV24-1 and TRBJ2-6; 8 bases map to TRBD1. This CDR3 has 18 residues. CDR1 and CDR2 (germline): KGHDR, SFDVKD. Losses at the gene ends were 6 bases for V and 4 bases for J; bases not matched to a gene: 13. DNA for the CDR3: TGTGCCACCAGTCCCGGGCAGGGGGCGCTTTTAGGGGCCAACGTCCTGACTTTC. Protein sequence: CATSPGQGALLGANVLTF.

There are many counts of this clonotype. The chain combines TRBV6-2 or TRBV6-3 with TRBJ2-7; D might be TRBD2 (6 bases). Germline V gives CDR1 MNHEY, CDR2 SVGEGT. V lost 0 bases to trimming and J lost 4 bases, with 22 bases between them. The CDR3 has 18 residues. CDR3 sequence (DNA): TGTGCCAGCAGTTACTCGACACTTGGGACTGAGGCTTCATACGAGCAGTACTTC. Translation gives CASSYSTLGTEASYEQYF.

The chain carries TRBV12-3 or TRBV12-4 and TRBJ1-6; D not certain. This CDR3 is 16 amino acids long. V gave up 2 bases and J gave up 2 bases, with 10 bases separating them. This chain's CDR3 is CASSLLGSPYNSPLHF. The CDR3 coding sequence is TGTGCCAGCAGTTTACTTGGCAGCCCCTATAATTCACCCCTCCACTTT.

V usage is TRBV12-3 or TRBV12-4 and J usage is TRBJ1-6; a weak D match, TRBD1 (5 bases). Trimming removed 5 bases at V and 9 bases at J, with 17 bases between. CDR3 size: 15 residues. DNA for the CDR3: TGTGCCAGCAGTACCCGGCAGGGACCTATTTCACCCCTCCACTTT. Its translation is CASSTRQGPISPLHF.

There are many counts of this clonotype. The chain couples TRBV4-1 to TRBJ1-5; D remains ambiguous. Germline CDR1 is MGHRA and CDR2 is YSYEKL. Trimming took 5 bases from V and 3 from J, leaving 8 bases between them. This CDR3 contains 13 residues. The CDR3 DNA follows: TGCGCCAGCAGCATCCGGTTCAATCAGCCCCAGCATTTT. Translating it yields CASSIRFNQPQHF.

This clonotype was counted ten times or more. This sequence joins TRBV20-1 and TRBJ2-5; 8 nucleotides match TRBD2. Germline V CDR1 and CDR2: DFQATT, SNEGSKA (reference sequence). V shed 5 bases and J 4 bases; nucleotides not matched to a gene: 9. The CDR3 is 14 residues long. The CDR3 DNA is TGCAGTGCTCCGAGGGCGGGGGGCATAGAGACCCAGTACTTC. It codes for CSAPRAGGIETQYF.

This clonotype was found many times. The V and J genes are TRBV19 and TRBJ2-3; weak D call: TRBD2 (6 bases). The germline V gene encodes CDR1 LNHDA and CDR2 SQIVND (reference sequence). V shed 3 bases and J shed 4 bases, with 17 bases lying between them. The CDR3 runs 16 residues. The CDR3 region is CASSIPGTSRADTQYF. For the CDR3, the DNA is TGTGCCAGTAGTATCCCGGGGACTTCCCGCGCAGATACGCAGTATTTT.

The sample holds many counts of this clonotype. The J gene is TRBJ1-5, the V gene TRBV7-3; D possibly corresponds to TRBD1 (5 bases). Trimming took off 3 bases at V and 7 bases at J, with 10 bases between the two ends. The CDR3 loop spans 13 amino acids. Germline V gives CDR1 SGHTA, CDR2 FQGTGA. This CDR3 reads CASSLNGGQPQHF. CDR3 coding DNA: TGTGCCAGCAGCTTGAACGGGGGGCAGCCCCAGCATTTT.

The sample holds many counts of this clonotype. This chain connects TRBV5-6 to TRBJ1-1; 7 bases agree with TRBD1. The germline gives CDR1 SGHDT, CDR2 YYEEEE. V was pared by 2 bases and J by 9 bases, with 10 bases of the junction left unmatched. This CDR3 has 14 residues. CDR3 region: CASSFTGTEIKAFF. Written as DNA, the CDR3 is TGTGCCAGCAGCTTTACCGGGACAGAGATAAAAGCTTTCTTT.

This clonotype was observed at least ten times. The gene calls are TRBV25-1 and TRBJ1-5; TRBD1 is a possible D gene (5 bases). The CDR3 loop spans 18 amino acids. Trimming removed 2 bases at V and 4 bases at J, with 21 bases between. Per germline, CDR1 MGHDK and CDR2 SYGVNS. The DNA of the CDR3 is TGTGCCAGCAGTGAACCACTTAGATTCGGCGGGGCGAATCAGCCCCAGCATTTT. The encoded protein is CASSEPLRFGGANQPQHF.

The DNA of the CDR3 is TGCGCCAGCAGCGAAACCCCGGGACTAGCAAACACCGGGGAGCTGTTTTTT. As protein: CASSETPGLANTGELFF. The rearrangement links TRBV5-1 to TRBJ2-2, with TRBD2 matching 9 bases. Germline assignment: CDR1 SGHRS and CDR2 YFSETQ. This CDR3 is 17 amino acids long. V was clipped by 4 bases and J by 2 bases; unmatched bases: 9.

This clonotype was detected ten times or more. The chain recombines TRBV3-1 with TRBJ1-1; TRBD1 might be the D (5 bases). Germline V gives CDR1 LGHDT, CDR2 YNNKEL (reference sequence). This CDR3 has 15 amino acids. V was pared by 3 bases and J by 3 bases, with 14 bases between. The CDR3 region is CASSQGSWGDTEAFF. The CDR3 DNA reads as TGTGCCAGCAGCCAGGGTTCATGGGGGGACACTGAAGCTTTCTTT.

At least ten counts were recorded for this clonotype. The rearrangement joins TRBV5-1 to TRBJ1-1; D is uncertain. V was cut by 4 bases and J by 6 bases, with 19 bases left in between. The CDR3 has 15 residues. Germline V CDR1 and CDR2: SGHRS, YFSETQ. CDR3 DNA: TGCGCCAGCAGCATTTCGGCGACGTTTGGATCTGAAGCTTTCTTT. This gives the protein CASSISATFGSEAFF.

There are many counts of this clonotype. This chain connects TRBV4-2 to TRBJ1-1; 7 bases are shared with TRBD1. CDR3 length: 14 residues. Germline CDR1 LGHNA, CDR2 YNFKEQ. Trimming cost V 0 bases and J 5 bases; bases outside gene matches: 3. DNA of the CDR3: TGTGCCAGCAGCCAAGAGCCAGGGGGTACTGAAGCTTTCTTT. It specifies CASSQEPGGTEAFF.

There are many counts of this clonotype. V gene TRBV7-6 combines with J gene TRBJ2-1; no clear D. V lost 3 bases and J 10 bases, leaving 13 bases between the germline ends. The CDR3 sequence is 13 residues long. CDR1 is SGHVS and CDR2 is FNYEAQ in the germline V gene. CDR3 DNA: TGTGCCAGCAGCTTGGTAAAGTACGCGGAGCAGTTCTTC. It yields the protein CASSLVKYAEQFF. Full variable domain (missing parts from reference TRBV7-6 and TRBJ2-1): GAGVSQSPRYKVTKRGQDVALRCDPISGHVSLYWYRQALGQGPEFLTYFNYEAQQDKSGLPNDRFSAERPEGSISTLTIQRTEQRDSAMYRCASSLVKYAEQFFGPGTRLTVL.

This clonotype was counted at least ten times. The J gene is TRBJ2-1, the V gene TRBV12-3 or TRBV12-4; no firm D call. V dropped 4 bases and J dropped 7 bases, with 11 bases sitting between them. This CDR3 has 13 residues. CDR3 in DNA: TGTGCCAGCAGTTCGGCAGCTCAAAATGAGCAGTTCTTC. This sequence encodes CASSSAAQNEQFF.

This clonotype has at least ten counts. The chain is built from TRBV9 and TRBJ1-2; a weak D match, TRBD1 (6 bases). Trimming pared 3 bases from V and 4 bases from J, leaving 7 bases between. The germline V gene encodes CDR1 SGDLS and CDR2 YYNGEE. This CDR3 is built from 12 residues. CDR3 DNA: TGTGCCAGCAGCGCGGACAGCTATGGCTACACCTTC. Translation gives CASSADSYGYTF.

The table lists this clonotype with many counts. V usage is TRBV4-1 and J usage is TRBJ2-7; the match to TRBD1 covers 7 bases. The CDR3 is made up of 14 amino acids. Germline V gives CDR1 MGHRA, CDR2 YSYEKL. Germline trimming cut 3 bases from V and 2 bases from J; bases unmatched to any gene: 4. CDR3 bases: TGCGCCAGCAGCCAGAGACAGGGTCCCTACGAGCAGTACGTC. Its translation is CASSQRQGPYEQYV.

There are many counts of this clonotype. V is TRBV10-3 and J is TRBJ2-5, with D maybe TRBD1 (6 bases). Germline V gene lookup returns CDR1 ENHRY and CDR2 SYGVKD. The CDR3 spans 14 residues. Trimming removed 2 bases at V and 4 bases at J, with 11 bases between. The CDR3 spells CAISETGFGETQYF. As DNA, the CDR3 is TGTGCCATCAGTGAGACAGGGTTTGGAGAGACCCAGTACTTC.

The table lists this clonotype with many counts. The chain uses TRBV10-3 and TRBJ2-3, with 8 bases fitting TRBD2. V dropped 2 bases and J dropped 7; count of bases not matched to a gene: 11. Germline V lookup: CDR1 ENHRY, CDR2 SYGVKD. CDR3 size: 16 residues. The CDR3 is CAISEGTGGPYNTQYF. The CDR3 DNA reads as TGTGCCATCAGTGAGGGCACGGGGGGGCCGTATAATACGCAGTATTTT.

This clonotype was recorded at least ten times. V is TRBV15 and J is TRBJ2-1, with TRBD1 matching over 7 bases. V shed 1 base, J shed 8 bases, and the junction held 8 bases outside the gene matches. The CDR3 length is 15 residues. Germline loops: CDR1 LNHNV, CDR2 YYDKDF (reference sequence). The CDR3 DNA sequence: TGTGCCACCAGCAGAGGAGGGGGCATGAGGGATGAGCAGTTCTTC. It specifies CATSRGGGMRDEQFF.

This clonotype was detected ten times or more. This chain connects TRBV2 to TRBJ1-2; D is undetermined. Germline V CDR1 and CDR2: SNHLY, FYNNEI. Deletions cut 7 bases from V and 8 bases from J, with 2 bases between. The CDR3 totals 8 residues. CDR3 in DNA: TGTGCCAGCAACGGCTACACCTTC. Translating it yields CASNGYTF.

This clonotype was recorded at least ten times. The rearrangement joins TRBV5-1 to TRBJ2-2, with D maybe TRBD1 (6 bases). V lost 3 bases to trimming and J lost 5 bases, with 14 bases between them. This CDR3 is built from 15 residues. CDR1 and CDR2 (germline): SGHRS, YFSETQ. In DNA, the CDR3 is TGCGCCAGCAGCTCAGAGGGGGACCGTACCGGGGAGCTGTTTTTT. It encodes CASSSEGDRTGELFF.

This clonotype was counted many times. This chain uses TRBV6-2 or TRBV6-3 with TRBJ1-2; no clear D. CDR3 length: 14 amino acids. V dropped 0 bases and J dropped 8 bases, with 13 bases sitting between them. Germline CDR1 MNHEY, CDR2 SVGEGT. The CDR3 is CASSYSRDAEGYTF. The CDR3 DNA reads TGTGCCAGCAGTTACTCCCGGGATGCAGAGGGCTACACCTTC.

In the case of this clonotype: A much more abundant neighbour one base away suggests this may be a read error. V is TRBV5-1 and J is TRBJ2-2, with D unclear. The CDR3 consists of 12 residues. The V gene's germline CDR1 is SGHRS and CDR2 YFSETQ. The CDR3 here is CASRQHTVELFF. DNA of the CDR3: TGCGCCAGCAGGCAGCACACCGTGGAGCTGTTTTTT.

This clonotype was recorded at least ten times. The chain couples TRBV5-4 to TRBJ2-5; 8 bases are a match to TRBD1. Losses at the gene ends were 4 bases for V and 5 bases for J; bases not matched to a gene: 19. This CDR3 region has 18 residues. Germline CDR1 and CDR2: SGHNT and YYREEE (reference sequence). The CDR3 sequence: CASSVPSLTGVPSETQYF. The CDR3 nucleotides read TGTGCCAGCAGCGTACCGTCCCTGACAGGGGTCCCTTCCGAGACCCAGTACTTC.

Ten or more counts support this clonotype. This chain connects TRBV4-1 to TRBJ2-5; D possibly corresponds to TRBD1 (5 bases). V was pared by 7 bases and J by 3 bases, with 21 bases between. The CDR3 runs 16 residues. Germline V lookup: CDR1 MGHRA, CDR2 YSYEKL. The CDR3 is CASKPLWGRVEETQYF. In DNA, the CDR3 is TGCGCCAGCAAACCTCTCTGGGGCAGGGTAGAAGAGACCCAGTACTTC.

This clonotype was recorded many times. The chain carries TRBV7-9 and TRBJ1-3; 8 bases are a match to TRBD1. V lost 5 bases and J lost 4; bases outside the gene matches: 7. This CDR3 comprises 15 residues. Germline V gene sequence: CDR1 SEHNR, CDR2 FQNEAQ (reference sequence). The CDR3 DNA follows: TGTGCCAGCAGCCTACAACAGGGGGACGGAAACACCATATATTTT. This sequence encodes CASSLQQGDGNTIYF.